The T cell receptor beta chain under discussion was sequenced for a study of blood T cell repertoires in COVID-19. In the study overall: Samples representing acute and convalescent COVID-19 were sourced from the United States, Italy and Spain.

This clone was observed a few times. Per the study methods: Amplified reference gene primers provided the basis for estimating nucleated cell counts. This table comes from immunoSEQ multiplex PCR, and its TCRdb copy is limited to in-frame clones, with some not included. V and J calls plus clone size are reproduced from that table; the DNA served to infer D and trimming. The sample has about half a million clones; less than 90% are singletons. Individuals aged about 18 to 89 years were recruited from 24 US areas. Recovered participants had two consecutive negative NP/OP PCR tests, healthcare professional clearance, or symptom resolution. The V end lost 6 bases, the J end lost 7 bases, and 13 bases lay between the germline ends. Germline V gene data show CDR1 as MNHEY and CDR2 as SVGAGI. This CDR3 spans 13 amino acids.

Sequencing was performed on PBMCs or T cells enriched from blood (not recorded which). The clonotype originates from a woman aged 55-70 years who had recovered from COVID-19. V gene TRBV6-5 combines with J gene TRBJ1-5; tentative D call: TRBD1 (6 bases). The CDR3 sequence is CASRAWTEQPQHF. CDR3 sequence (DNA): TGTGCCAGCAGAGCTTGGACAGAGCAGCCCCAGCATTTT.